Given below is one T cell receptor (beta chain) in context. These data originate in a study of blood T cell repertoires in COVID-19. Repertoires were generated with immunoSEQ multiplex PCR, while TCRdb's copy carries only in-frame clones and drops some. The data show 110,000 or so clones, 85% seen once. Deletions cut 4 bases from V and 5 bases from J, with 14 bases between. Per the germline V gene, CDR1 is SGHTA and CDR2 is FQGNSA. The CDR3 is 14 residues long. Sequencing was carried out using peripheral blood. This clonotype was obtained from a man between 45 and 60 years old with acute or convalescent COVID-19. The chain uses TRBV7-2 and TRBJ1-1; D gene unclear. CDR3 DNA sequence: TGTGCCAGCAGCTATGGCGGCCGAGGGACTGAAGCTTTCTTT. Protein product: CASSYGGRGTEAFF.